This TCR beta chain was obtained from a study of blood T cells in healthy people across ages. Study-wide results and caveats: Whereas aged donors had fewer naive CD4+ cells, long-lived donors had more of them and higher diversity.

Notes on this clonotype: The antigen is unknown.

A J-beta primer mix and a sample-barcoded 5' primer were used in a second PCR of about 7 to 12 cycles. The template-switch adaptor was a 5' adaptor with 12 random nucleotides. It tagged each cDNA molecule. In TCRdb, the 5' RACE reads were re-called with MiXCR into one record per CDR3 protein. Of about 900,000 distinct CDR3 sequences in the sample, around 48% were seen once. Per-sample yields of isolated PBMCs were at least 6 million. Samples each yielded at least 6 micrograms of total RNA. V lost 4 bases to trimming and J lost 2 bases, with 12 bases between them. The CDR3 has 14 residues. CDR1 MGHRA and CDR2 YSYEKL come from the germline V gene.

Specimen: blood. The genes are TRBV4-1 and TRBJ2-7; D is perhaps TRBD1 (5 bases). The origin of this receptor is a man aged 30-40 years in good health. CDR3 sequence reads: CASSPGQRAYEQYF. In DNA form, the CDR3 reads TGCGCCAGCAGCCCTGGACAAAGAGCCTACGAGCAGTACTTC.